These T cell receptor beta chains were read from a single sample in a study of OX40 agonist ivuxolimab in advanced cancers. The data were produced by immunoSEQ multiplex PCR, yet TCRdb's version contains in-frame clones alone and is incomplete. There are tens of thousands of clones in the sample; 94% occur only once, and about a sixth lies in the top ten. The specimen comprised CD4+ or CD8+ T cells sorted from blood, sampled in a trial of the OX40 agonist ivuxolimab. The receptors were sampled from an adult with an advanced solid tumor such as melanoma, head and neck, liver or kidney cancer. CDR3s include the opening cysteine and the closing phenylalanine or tryptophan. Fields, in order: J gene, V gene, D gene, clone size, CDR3 DNA, CDR3 protein. D genes are given only for firm matches. Clone size is shown for a subset of rows, as once, few, many or a class of expanded clone.

TRBJ1-6,TRBV4-1,TRBD1,-,TGCGCCAGCAGCCAAGATAATCCCAGGGGGCCGTTGTCACCCCTCCACTTT,CASSQDNPRGPLSPLHF
TRBJ1-1,TRBV5-1,TRBD1,-,TGCGCCAGCAGCCTACGACAGGGGGCCATGAACACTGAAGCTTTCTTT,CASSLRQGAMNTEAFF
TRBJ2-7,TRBV28,-,-,TGTGCCACAGGACGGTCCAGCGACTACGAGCAGTACTTC,CATGRSSDYEQYF
TRBJ2-7,TRBV7-2,TRBD1,-,TGTGCCAGCAGCTTACGGGACAGCTCCTACGAGCAGTACTTC,CASSLRDSSYEQYF
TRBJ1-1,TRBV5-4,-,-,TGTGCCAGCAGGCGACAGTTGAACACTGAAGCTTTCTTT,CASRRQLNTEAFF
TRBJ2-5,TRBV19,TRBD1,-,TGTGCCAGTAGTATCGGGGGGACAGGGAAAGAGACCCAGTACTTC,CASSIGGTGKETQYF
TRBJ2-3,TRBV6-5,-,-,TGTGCCAGCGGGAGAACAGATACGCAGTATTTT,CASGRTDTQYF
TRBJ2-3,TRBV13,TRBD2,-,TGTGCCAGCAGCTTCCAGCGGGGGGGAACCACAGATACGCAGTATTTT,CASSFQRGGTTDTQYF
TRBJ2-3,TRBV7-3,-,-,TGTGCCAGCAGCTTAGGAAGCGGACTTAGCACAGATACGCAGTATTTT,CASSLGSGLSTDTQYF
TRBJ1-2,TRBV4-3,-,-,TGCGCCAGCAGCCAAGATCAACGGACTTTCTATGGCTACACCTTC,CASSQDQRTFYGYTF
TRBJ2-5,TRBV28,-,-,TGTGCCAGCAGGCCGTCGGGAGTGAGTTGGGAGACCCAGTACTTC,CASRPSGVSWETQYF
TRBJ1-2,TRBV27,TRBD1,-,TGTGCCAGCAGTCCAAGCACCGGGACAGCTGTGATTAACTATGGCTACACCTTC,CASSPSTGTAVINYGYTF
TRBJ2-6,TRBV4-1,-,once,TGCGCCAGCCGACCTTACTCTGGGGCCAACGTCCTGACTTTC,CASRPYSGANVLTF
TRBJ1-4,TRBV9,-,-,TGTGCCAGCAGCGCCGGAGGGGCAACTAATGAAAAACTGTTTTTT,CASSAGGATNEKLFF
TRBJ2-3,TRBV9,TRBD1,-,TGTGCCAGCAGCGTACAAGCGGGACAGGGCAGTACAGATACGCAGTATTTT,CASSVQAGQGSTDTQYF
TRBJ2-7,TRBV12-5,TRBD1,-,TGTGCTAGTGGCCCCAGGACAGGGGCCTACGAGCAGTACTTC,CASGPRTGAYEQYF
TRBJ1-4,TRBV5-5,-,once,TGTGCCAGCGCAGAGGGGAAACTCAGGGGATGGGGTGAAAAACTGTTTTTT,CASAEGKLRGWGEKLFF
TRBJ2-7,TRBV28,TRBD2,-,TGTGCCAGCAGTTTATTTGGAGCGGGAACCTACGAGCAGTACTTC,CASSLFGAGTYEQYF
TRBJ2-7,TRBV9,TRBD1,-,TGTGCCAGCAGCGTAGAGGACAGGTGGGGTGGTGAGGCCTCCGAGCAGTACTTC,CASSVEDRWGGEASEQYF